A single sample is the source of the 9 T cell receptor beta chains below, sequenced in a study of cytomegalovirus exposure and HLA in healthy donors. Primers: 60 Vbeta forward and 13 Jbeta reverse. The data were produced by immunoSEQ multiplex PCR, yet TCRdb's version contains in-frame clones alone and is incomplete. The sample has a few hundred thousand clones, approximately 81% seen once. The material sequenced was PBMCs. The receptors were sampled from an older woman in good health and CMV-seropositive.

A remark on this clone: Different DNA sequences within this sample yield the same CDR3. The chain combines TRBV5-1 with TRBJ2-1; 11 bases fit TRBD2. CDR1 SGHRS and CDR2 YFSETQ come from the germline V gene. Trimming cost V 1 base and J 1 base; bases outside gene matches: 1. The CDR3 extends over 16 amino acids. The CDR3: CASSLTSGSSYNEQFF. CDR3 sequence (DNA): TGCGCCAGCAGCTTGACTAGCGGGAGTTCCTACAATGAGCAGTTCTTC.

This clone has only a few counts. The CDR3 protein is CASRSNGQNTEAFF. The CDR3 nucleotides are TGTGCCAGCAGGTCCAATGGGCAAAACACTGAAGCTTTCTTT. The chain is built from TRBV6-5 and TRBJ1-1; no definite D call. Per germline, CDR1 MNHEY and CDR2 SVGAGI. V was trimmed by 6 bases and J by 2 bases, leaving 13 bases between them. The CDR3 spans 14 residues.

The sample holds a few counts of this clone. The chain is built from TRBV6-1 and TRBJ1-1; D gene ambiguous. CDR3 length: 13 residues. Germline loops: CDR1 MNHNS, CDR2 SASEGT. With 4 bases removed from V and 5 bases from J, the gap between germline ends came to 11 bases. The chain's CDR3 is CASSATSRTEAFF. The CDR3 DNA is TGTGCCAGCAGTGCGACATCGCGTACTGAAGCTTTCTTT.

V and J are TRBV19 and TRBJ2-3; D not certain. Germline loops: CDR1 LNHDA, CDR2 SQIVND (reference sequence). This CDR3 is built from 13 residues. V was pared by 3 bases and J by 0 bases, with 4 bases between. The CDR3 reads CASSMQSTDTQYF. CDR3 sequence (DNA): TGTGCCAGTAGTATGCAGAGCACAGATACGCAGTATTTT.

The chain recombines TRBV9 with TRBJ2-1, with D possibly matching TRBD2 (6 bases). V was shortened by 0 bases and J by 9 bases, with 19 bases between the two germline ends. Per germline, CDR1 SGDLS and CDR2 YYNGEE. The CDR3 runs to 16 residues. CDR3 region: CASSVGPEGPVGEQFF. The CDR3 DNA is TGTGCCAGCAGCGTAGGGCCGGAGGGGCCCGTGGGTGAGCAGTTCTTC.

This clone has a handful of counts. Here the CDR3 DNA reads TGTGCCAGCTCACCGTCCAGACTTAATGAGCAGTTCTTC. This gives the protein CASSPSRLNEQFF. The chain uses TRBV18 and TRBJ2-1; D gene ambiguous. Per the germline V gene, CDR1 is KGHSH and CDR2 is LQKENI. This CDR3 has 13 residues. V shed 3 bases and J shed 7 bases, with 10 bases lying between them.

The chain recombines TRBV7-3 with TRBJ2-2; TRBD1 is a possible D gene (6 bases). V lost 5 bases and J lost 2, with 12 bases in between. Germline loops: CDR1 SGHTA, CDR2 FQGTGA. The CDR3 spans 15 residues. CDR3 in amino acids: CASSPQGPNTGELFF. The DNA of the CDR3 is TGTGCCAGCAGCCCACAGGGACCTAACACCGGGGAGCTGTTTTTT.

V gene TRBV28 combines with J gene TRBJ2-7, with TRBD1 identical over 12 bases. Trimming cost V 5 bases and J 7 bases; bases outside gene matches: 12. From germline, CDR1 is MDHEN and CDR2 SYDVKM. CDR3 length: 16 residues. The DNA for the CDR3 is TGTGCCAGCAGTCTCCTTAGGGGACAGGGGGCTGGGGAGCAGTACTTC. It codes for CASSLLRGQGAGEQYF.

Comments on this clone: This CDR3 is also generated by other DNA sequences in the sample. The chain carries TRBV9 and TRBJ2-3, with 7 bases that match TRBD1. The length of the CDR3 is 15 residues. Germline loops: CDR1 SGDLS, CDR2 YYNGEE. Germline trimming cut 0 bases from V and 8 bases from J; bases unmatched to any gene: 9. CDR3 nucleotide sequence: TGTGCCAGCAGCGTAGCCGAATTGACAGGGTGTACGCAGTATTTT. Translated, it gives CASSVAELTGCTQYF.